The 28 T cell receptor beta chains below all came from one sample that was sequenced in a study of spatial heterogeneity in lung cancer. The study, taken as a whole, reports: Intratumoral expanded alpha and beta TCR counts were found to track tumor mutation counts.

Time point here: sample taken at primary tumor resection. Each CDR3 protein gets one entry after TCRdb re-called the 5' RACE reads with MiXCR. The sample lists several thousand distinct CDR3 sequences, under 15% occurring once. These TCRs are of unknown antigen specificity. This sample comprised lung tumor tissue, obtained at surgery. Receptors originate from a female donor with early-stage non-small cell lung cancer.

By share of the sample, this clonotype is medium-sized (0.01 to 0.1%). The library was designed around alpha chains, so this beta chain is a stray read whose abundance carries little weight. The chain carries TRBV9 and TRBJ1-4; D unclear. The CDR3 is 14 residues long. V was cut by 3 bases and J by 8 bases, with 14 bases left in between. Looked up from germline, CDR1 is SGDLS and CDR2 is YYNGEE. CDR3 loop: CASSAGDFGEKLFF. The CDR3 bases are TGTGCCAGCAGCGCCGGGGATTTTGGAGAAAAACTGTTTTTT.

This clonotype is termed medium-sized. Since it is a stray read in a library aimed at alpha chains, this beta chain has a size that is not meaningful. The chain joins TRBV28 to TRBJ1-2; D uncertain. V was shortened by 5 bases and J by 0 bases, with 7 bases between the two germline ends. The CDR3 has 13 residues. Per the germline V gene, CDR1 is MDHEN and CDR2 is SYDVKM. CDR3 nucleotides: TGTGCCAGCAGTCACAATCCTAACTATGGCTACACCTTC. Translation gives CASSHNPNYGYTF.

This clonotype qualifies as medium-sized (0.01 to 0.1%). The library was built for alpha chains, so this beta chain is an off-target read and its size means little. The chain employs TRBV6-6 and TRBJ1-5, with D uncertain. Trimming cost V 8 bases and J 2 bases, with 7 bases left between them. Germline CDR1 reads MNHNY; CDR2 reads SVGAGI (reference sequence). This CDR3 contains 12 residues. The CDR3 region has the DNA TGTGCCAGCCAATCTGGCAATCAGCCCCAGCATTTT. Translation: CASQSGNQPQHF.

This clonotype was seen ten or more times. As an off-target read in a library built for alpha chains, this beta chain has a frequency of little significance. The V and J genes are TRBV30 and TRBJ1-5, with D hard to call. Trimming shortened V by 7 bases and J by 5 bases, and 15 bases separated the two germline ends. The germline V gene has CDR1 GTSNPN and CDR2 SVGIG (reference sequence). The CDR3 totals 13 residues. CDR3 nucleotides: TGTGCCTACTCGGGCTCGATAGATCAGCCCCAGCATTTT. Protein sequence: CAYSGSIDQPQHF.

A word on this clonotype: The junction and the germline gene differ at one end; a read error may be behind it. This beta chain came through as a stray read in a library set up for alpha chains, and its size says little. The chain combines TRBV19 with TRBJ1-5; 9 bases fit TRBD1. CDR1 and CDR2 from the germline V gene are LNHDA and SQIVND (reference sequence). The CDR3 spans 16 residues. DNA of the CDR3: TGTGCCAGTAAATTAGGACAGGGGAAAAGCAATCGGCCCCAGCATTTT. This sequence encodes CASKLGQGKSNRPQHF.

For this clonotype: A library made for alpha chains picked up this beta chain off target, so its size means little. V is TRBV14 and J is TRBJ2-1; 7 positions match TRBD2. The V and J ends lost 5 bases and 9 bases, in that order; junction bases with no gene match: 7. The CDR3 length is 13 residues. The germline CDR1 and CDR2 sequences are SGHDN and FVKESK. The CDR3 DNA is TGTGCCAGCAGCGAAAGACTAGCAAGTGAGCAGTTCTTC. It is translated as CASSERLASEQFF.

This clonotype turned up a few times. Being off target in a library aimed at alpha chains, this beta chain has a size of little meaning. DNA of the CDR3: TGTGCCAGCAGCCTCAACTCCGGGACAGCCTCTGGAAACACCATATATTTT. Protein: CASSLNSGTASGNTIYF. The V and J genes are TRBV7-2 and TRBJ1-3, with 7 nucleotides matching TRBD1. This CDR3 spans 17 amino acids. V was clipped by 5 bases and J by 0 bases; unmatched bases: 10. The germline V gene encodes CDR1 SGHTA and CDR2 FQGNSA. The entire variable domain, with the rest obtained from reference TRBV7-2 and TRBJ1-3, is as follows: GAGVSQSPSNKVTEKGKDVELRCDPISGHTALYWYRQSLGQGLEFLIYFQGNSAPDKSGLPSDRFSAERTGGSVSTLTIQRTQQEDSAVYLCASSLNSGTASGNTIYFGEGSWLTVV.

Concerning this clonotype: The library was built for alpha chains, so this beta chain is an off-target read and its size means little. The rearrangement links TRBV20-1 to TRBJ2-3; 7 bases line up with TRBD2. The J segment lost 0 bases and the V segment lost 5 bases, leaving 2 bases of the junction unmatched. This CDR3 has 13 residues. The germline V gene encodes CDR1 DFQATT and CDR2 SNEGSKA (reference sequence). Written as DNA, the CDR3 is TGCAGTGCTCCCGGGGGGAGCACAGATACGCAGTATTTT. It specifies CSAPGGSTDTQYF.

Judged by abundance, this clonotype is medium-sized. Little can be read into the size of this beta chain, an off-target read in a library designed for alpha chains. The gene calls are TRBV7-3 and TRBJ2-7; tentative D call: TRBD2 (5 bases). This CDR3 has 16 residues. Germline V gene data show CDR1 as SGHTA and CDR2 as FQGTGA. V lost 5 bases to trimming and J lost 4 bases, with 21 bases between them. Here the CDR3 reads CASSPSGRTATYEQYF. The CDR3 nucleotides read TGTGCCAGCAGCCCCAGTGGGAGAACGGCGACATACGAGCAGTACTTC. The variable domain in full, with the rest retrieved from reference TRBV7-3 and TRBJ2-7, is GAGVSQTPSNKVTEKGKYVELRCDPISGHTALYWYRQSLGQGPEFLIYFQGTGAADDSGLPNDRFFAVRPEGSVSTLKIQRTERGDSAVYLCASSPSGRTATYEQYFGPGTRLTVT.

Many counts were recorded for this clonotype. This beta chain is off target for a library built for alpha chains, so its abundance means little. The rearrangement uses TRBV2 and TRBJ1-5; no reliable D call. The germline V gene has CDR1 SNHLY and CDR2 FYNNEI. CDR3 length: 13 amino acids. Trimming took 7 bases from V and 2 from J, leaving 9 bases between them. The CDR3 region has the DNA TGTGCCAGCAAGGGAGTAGGCAATCAGCCCCAGCATTTT. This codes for CASKGVGNQPQHF. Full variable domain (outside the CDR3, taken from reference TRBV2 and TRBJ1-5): EPEVTQTPSHQVTQMGQEVILRCVPISNHLYFYWYRQILGQKVEFLVSFYNNEISEKSEIFDDQFSVERPDGSNFTLKIRSTKLEDSAMYFCASKGVGNQPQHFGDGTRLSIL.

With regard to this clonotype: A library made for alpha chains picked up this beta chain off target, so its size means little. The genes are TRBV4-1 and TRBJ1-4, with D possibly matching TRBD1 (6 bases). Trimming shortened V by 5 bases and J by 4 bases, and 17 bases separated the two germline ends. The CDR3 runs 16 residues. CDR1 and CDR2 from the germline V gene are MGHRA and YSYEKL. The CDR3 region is CASSSQLTRGNEKLFF. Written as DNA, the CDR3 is TGCGCCAGCAGCTCCCAACTGACCAGGGGTAATGAAAAACTGTTTTTT.

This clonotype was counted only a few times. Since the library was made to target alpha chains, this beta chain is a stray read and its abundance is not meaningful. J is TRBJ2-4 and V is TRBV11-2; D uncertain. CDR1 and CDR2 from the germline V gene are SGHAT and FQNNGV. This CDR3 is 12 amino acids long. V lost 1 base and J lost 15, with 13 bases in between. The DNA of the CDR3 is TGTGCCAGCAGCTTAGGCAGGCAAGGGTTGTACTTC. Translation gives CASSLGRQGLYF.

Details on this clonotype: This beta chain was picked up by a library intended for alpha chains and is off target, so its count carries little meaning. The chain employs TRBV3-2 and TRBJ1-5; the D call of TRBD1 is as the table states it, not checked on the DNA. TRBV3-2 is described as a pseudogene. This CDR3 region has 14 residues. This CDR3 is CASSQSTGPQPQHF. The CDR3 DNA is TGTGCCAGCAGCCAATCGACAGGGCCCCAGCCCCAGCATTTT.

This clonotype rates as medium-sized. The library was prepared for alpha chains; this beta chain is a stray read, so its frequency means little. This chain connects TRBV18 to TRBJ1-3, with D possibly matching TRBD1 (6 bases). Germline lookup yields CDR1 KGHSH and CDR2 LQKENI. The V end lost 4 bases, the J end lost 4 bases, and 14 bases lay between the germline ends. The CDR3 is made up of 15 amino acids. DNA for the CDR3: TGTGCCAGCTCACAACGACAGGTTCAAGGAAACACCATATATTTT. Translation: CASSQRQVQGNTIYF.

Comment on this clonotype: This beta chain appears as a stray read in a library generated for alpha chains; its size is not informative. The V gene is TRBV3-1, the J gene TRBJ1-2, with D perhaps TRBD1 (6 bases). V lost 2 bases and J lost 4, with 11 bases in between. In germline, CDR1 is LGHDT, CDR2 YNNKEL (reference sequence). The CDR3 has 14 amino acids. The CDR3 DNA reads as TGTGCCAGCAGCCAACGGGACACCGGCTATGGCTACACCTTC. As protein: CASSQRDTGYGYTF.

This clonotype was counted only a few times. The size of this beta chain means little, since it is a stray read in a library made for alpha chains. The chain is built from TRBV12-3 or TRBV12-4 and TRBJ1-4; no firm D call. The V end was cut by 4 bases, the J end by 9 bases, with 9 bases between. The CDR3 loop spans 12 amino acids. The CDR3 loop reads CASSYWGKKLFF. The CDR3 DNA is TGTGCCAGCAGTTATTGGGGAAAAAAACTGTTTTTT.

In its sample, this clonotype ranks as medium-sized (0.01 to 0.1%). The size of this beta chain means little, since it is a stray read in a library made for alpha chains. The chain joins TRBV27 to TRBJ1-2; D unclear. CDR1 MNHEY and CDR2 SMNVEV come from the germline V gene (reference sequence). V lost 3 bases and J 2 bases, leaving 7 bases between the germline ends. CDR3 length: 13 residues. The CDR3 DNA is TGTGCCAGCAGTTTCCAGATCAACTATGGCTACACCTTC. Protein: CASSFQINYGYTF.

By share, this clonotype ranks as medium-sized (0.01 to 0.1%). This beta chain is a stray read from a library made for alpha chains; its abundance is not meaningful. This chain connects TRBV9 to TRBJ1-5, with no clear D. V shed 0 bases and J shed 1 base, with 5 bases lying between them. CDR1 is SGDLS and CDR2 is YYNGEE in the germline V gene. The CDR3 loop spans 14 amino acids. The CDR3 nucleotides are TGTGCCAGCAGCGTAGGACTGAGCAATCAGCCCCAGCATTTT. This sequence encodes CASSVGLSNQPQHF.

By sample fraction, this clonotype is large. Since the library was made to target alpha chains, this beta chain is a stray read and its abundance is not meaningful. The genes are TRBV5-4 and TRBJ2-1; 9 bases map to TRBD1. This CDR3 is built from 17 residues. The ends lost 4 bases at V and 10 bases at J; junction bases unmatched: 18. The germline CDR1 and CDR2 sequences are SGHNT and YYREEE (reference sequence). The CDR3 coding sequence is TGTGCCAGCAGCCCTTTTAGGCGGGACAGGGTCTTCAGGGAGCAGTTCTTC. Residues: CASSPFRRDRVFREQFF.

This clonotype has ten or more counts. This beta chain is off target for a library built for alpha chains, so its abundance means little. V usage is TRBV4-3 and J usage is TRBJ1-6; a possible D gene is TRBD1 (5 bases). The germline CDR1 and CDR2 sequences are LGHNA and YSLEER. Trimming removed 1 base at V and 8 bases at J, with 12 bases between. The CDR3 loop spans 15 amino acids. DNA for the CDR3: TGCGCCAGCAGCCAAGCCCGAAACAGGCATTCACCCCTCCACTTT. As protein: CASSQARNRHSPLHF.

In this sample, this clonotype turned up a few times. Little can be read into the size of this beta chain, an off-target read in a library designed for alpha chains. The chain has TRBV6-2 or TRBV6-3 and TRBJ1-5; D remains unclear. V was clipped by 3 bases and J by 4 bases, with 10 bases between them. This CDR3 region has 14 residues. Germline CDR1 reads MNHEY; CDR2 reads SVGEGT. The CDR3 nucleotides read TGTGCCAGCAGTTATGCCCTGGGGAATCAGCCCCAGCATTTT. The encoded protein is CASSYALGNQPQHF.

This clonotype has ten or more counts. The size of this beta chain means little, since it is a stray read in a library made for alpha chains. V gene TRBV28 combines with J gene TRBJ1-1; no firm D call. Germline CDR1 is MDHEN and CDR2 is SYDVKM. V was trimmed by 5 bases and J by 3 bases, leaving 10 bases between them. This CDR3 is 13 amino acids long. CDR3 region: CASSLEWDTEAFF. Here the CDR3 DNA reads TGTGCCAGCAGTCTTGAATGGGACACTGAAGCTTTCTTT.

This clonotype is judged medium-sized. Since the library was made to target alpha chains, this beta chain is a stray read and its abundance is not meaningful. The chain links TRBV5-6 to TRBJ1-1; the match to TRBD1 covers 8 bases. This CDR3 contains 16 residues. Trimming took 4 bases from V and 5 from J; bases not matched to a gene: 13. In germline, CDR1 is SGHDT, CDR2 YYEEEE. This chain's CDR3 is CASSPLTGVRGTEAFF. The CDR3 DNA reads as TGTGCCAGCAGCCCGTTGACAGGGGTCCGGGGAACTGAAGCTTTCTTT. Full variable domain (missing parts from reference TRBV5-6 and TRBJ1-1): DAGVTQSPTHLIKTRGQQVTLRCSPKSGHDTVSWYQQALGQGPQFIFQYYEEEERQRGNFPDRFSGHQFPNYSSELNVNALLLGDSALYLCASSPLTGVRGTEAFFGQGTRLTVV.

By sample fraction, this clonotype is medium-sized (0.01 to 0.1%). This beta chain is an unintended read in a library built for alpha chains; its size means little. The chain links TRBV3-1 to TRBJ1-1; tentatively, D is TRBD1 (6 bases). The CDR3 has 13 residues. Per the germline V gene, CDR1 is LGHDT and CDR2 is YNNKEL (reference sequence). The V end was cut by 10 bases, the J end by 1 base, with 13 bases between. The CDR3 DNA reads TGTGCCACCTCGAGGGGGGGGAACACTGAAGCTTTCTTT. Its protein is CATSRGGNTEAFF.

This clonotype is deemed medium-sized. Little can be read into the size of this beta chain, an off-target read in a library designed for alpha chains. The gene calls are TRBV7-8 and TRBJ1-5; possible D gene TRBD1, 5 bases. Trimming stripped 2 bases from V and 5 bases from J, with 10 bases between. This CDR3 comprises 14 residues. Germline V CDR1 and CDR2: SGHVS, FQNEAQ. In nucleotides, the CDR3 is TGTGCCAGCAGCTTATCAGGGTTTGATCAGCCCCAGCATTTT. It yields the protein CASSLSGFDQPQHF.

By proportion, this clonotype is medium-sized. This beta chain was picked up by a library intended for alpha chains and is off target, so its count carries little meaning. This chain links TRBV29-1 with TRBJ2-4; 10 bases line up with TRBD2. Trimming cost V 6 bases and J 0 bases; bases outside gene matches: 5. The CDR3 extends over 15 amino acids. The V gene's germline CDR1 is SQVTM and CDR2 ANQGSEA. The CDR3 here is CSVLLAGRAKNIQYF. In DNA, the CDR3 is TGCAGCGTCCTACTAGCGGGGAGAGCCAAAAACATTCAGTACTTC.

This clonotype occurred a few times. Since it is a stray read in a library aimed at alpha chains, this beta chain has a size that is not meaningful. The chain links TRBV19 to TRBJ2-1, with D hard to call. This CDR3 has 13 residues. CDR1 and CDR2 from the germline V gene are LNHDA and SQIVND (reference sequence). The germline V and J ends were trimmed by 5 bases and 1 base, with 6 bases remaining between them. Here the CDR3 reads CASSPTSYNEQFF. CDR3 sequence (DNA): TGTGCCAGTAGTCCCACGTCCTACAATGAGCAGTTCTTC.

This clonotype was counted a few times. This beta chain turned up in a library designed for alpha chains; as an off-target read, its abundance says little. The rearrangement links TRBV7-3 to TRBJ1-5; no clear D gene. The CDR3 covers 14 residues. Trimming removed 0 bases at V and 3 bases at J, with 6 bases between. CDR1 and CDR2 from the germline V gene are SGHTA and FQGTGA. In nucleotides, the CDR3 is TGTGCCAGCAGCTTAACGGGGTACAATCAGCCCCAGCATTTT. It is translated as CASSLTGYNQPQHF. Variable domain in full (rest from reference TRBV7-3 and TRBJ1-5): GAGVSQTPSNKVTEKGKYVELRCDPISGHTALYWYRQSLGQGPEFLIYFQGTGAADDSGLPNDRFFAVRPEGSVSTLKIQRTERGDSAVYLCASSLTGYNQPQHFGDGTRLSIL.